This entry is about one TCR beta chain. Antigen: not known. After removal of 1 base from V and 4 bases from J, the junction contained 13 bases not matched to a gene. The V gene's germline CDR1 is MGHRA and CDR2 YSYEKL. The CDR3 sequence is 19 residues long. These data come from a study of cytomegalovirus exposure and HLA in healthy donors. General study findings and limits: The dataset shows that most TCR sequences were rare, while some public TCRs occurred in many donors.

Profiling relied on immunoSEQ multiplex PCR, and the TCRdb table lists in-frame clones only, not all of them. The table has 110,000 or so clones, approximately 86% seen once. The donors were members of the validation cohort, which comprised roughly 130 subjects and was separate from the first cohort of fewer than 700 subjects. V is TRBV4-1 and J is TRBJ2-2; 9 nucleotides line up with TRBD2. The TCR comes from a woman aged 18-29 years in good health and CMV-seronegative. Source material: PBMCs. The CDR3 DNA is TGCGCCAGCAGCCAAGTTTTCCGTGGTAGCGGGGGTGCCACCGGGGAGCTGTTTTTT. This sequence encodes CASSQVFRGSGGATGELFF.